This T cell receptor (beta chain) was captured by sequencing in a study of beta chain features in type 1 diabetes. Study in general: All of the samples together had 85 million to 130 million sorted cells examined. General study findings and limits: All four CD4+ subsets from Type 1 diabetes patients carried moderately but significantly shorter TCRB CDR3s. Still unanswered here is whether HLA type influences TCRB rearrangement. Lower insertion and higher deletion counts appeared at VDJ junctions in type 1 diabetes patients.

CD45RO/CCR7/CD25/CD127/CD95/CD27 separated CD4+ naive, central memory, regulatory and stem cell-like memory cells by sorting. Deletions cut 2 bases from V and 3 bases from J, with 10 bases between. The CDR3 extends over 14 amino acids. CDR1 SEHNR and CDR2 FQNEAQ come from the germline V gene (reference sequence). The investigators reverse transcribed all of the isolated RNA, so they sequenced expressed TCRB transcripts. Clones were read by immunoSEQ multiplex PCR, and TCRdb kept only the in-frame ones, dropping some. The table shows about 740,000 clones, with over 10% occurring only once. As for this clone: What it binds is unknown.

Specimen: naive CD4+ T cells from blood. V is TRBV7-9 and J is TRBJ1-1; D not certain. The TCR comes from a man between 18 and 29 years old with type 1 diabetes. The CDR3 nucleotides read TGTGCCAGCAGCTTAAGGGAGGCTCACACTGAAGCTTTCTTT. Its protein product is CASSLREAHTEAFF.